Listed below are T cell receptor beta chains from one sample, sequenced in a study of somatic mutations in cytotoxic T cells in rheumatoid arthritis. TCRdb's table, derived via immunoSEQ multiplex PCR, lists solely in-frame clones and lacks some. The table shows approximately 30,000 clones, with around 86% occurring only once. Material: CD8+ T cells sorted from blood. These receptors were taken from an adult with rheumatoid arthritis. The CDR3 runs from the conserved cysteine through the conserved F or W. The D gene is left open where the match is weak. Clone size is not always given. Where it is, it says once, few, many or a class for expanded clones.

CDR3 length: 14
D gene: TRBD1
V gene: TRBV7-9
J gene: TRBJ1-2
clone size: NA
CDR3 DNA: TGTGCCAGCAGCTCCGACCAGGGGGGCTATGGCTACACCTTC
CDR3 protein: CASSSDQGGYGYTF

CDR3 length: 17
D gene: NA
V gene: TRBV4-1
J gene: TRBJ2-1
clone size: NA
CDR3 DNA: TGCGCCAGCAGCCAAGGTGTGAGGCCGGGCTCCTACAATGAGCAGTTCTTC
CDR3 protein: CASSQGVRPGSYNEQFF

CDR3 length: 12
D gene: TRBD1
V gene: TRBV5-4
J gene: TRBJ2-7
clone size: NA
CDR3 DNA: TGTGCCAGCAGCGGGACAGGGGACGAGCAGTACTTC
CDR3 protein: CASSGTGDEQYF

CDR3 length: 13
D gene: NA
V gene: TRBV5-5
J gene: TRBJ1-4
clone size: NA
CDR3 DNA: TGTGCCAGCAGCTTGTTCAAACGGGAAAAACTGTTTTTT
CDR3 protein: CASSLFKREKLFF

CDR3 length: 16
D gene: NA
V gene: TRBV7-9
J gene: TRBJ1-1
clone size: NA
CDR3 DNA: TGTGCCAGCAGCTCCCGCTCCCCAGGGGTGAACACTGAAGCTTTCTTT
CDR3 protein: CASSSRSPGVNTEAFF

CDR3 length: 18
D gene: NA
V gene: TRBV9
J gene: TRBJ1-2
clone size: NA
CDR3 DNA: TGTGCCAGCAGCCAGCCCAGAATGCGCCAGGGGTTGGACTATGGCTACACCTTC
CDR3 protein: CASSQPRMRQGLDYGYTF

CDR3 length: 15
D gene: TRBD1
V gene: TRBV19
J gene: TRBJ2-6
clone size: NA
CDR3 DNA: TGTGCCAGTGCTGACAGGGGGCACGGGGCCAACGTCCTGACTTTC
CDR3 protein: CASADRGHGANVLTF

CDR3 length: 18
D gene: NA
V gene: TRBV18
J gene: TRBJ1-4
clone size: few
CDR3 DNA: TGTGCCAGCTCACCAAGGGCGACAAAGGGTAGGACTAATGAAAAACTGTTTTTT
CDR3 protein: CASSPRATKGRTNEKLFF

CDR3 length: 13
D gene: NA
V gene: TRBV5-1
J gene: TRBJ2-5
clone size: NA
CDR3 DNA: TGCGCCAGCAGCTTGTCAGGCCCAGGGACCCAGTACTTC
CDR3 protein: CASSLSGPGTQYF

CDR3 length: 11
D gene: TRBD1
V gene: TRBV30
J gene: TRBJ1-2
clone size: few
CDR3 DNA: TGTGCCTGGGACAGGGGTTATGGCTACACCTTC
CDR3 protein: CAWDRGYGYTF

CDR3 length: 12
D gene: NA
V gene: TRBV7-2
J gene: TRBJ1-1
clone size: NA
CDR3 DNA: TGTGCCAGCAGCTTAGTTCCGCTAGAAGCTTTCTTT
CDR3 protein: CASSLVPLEAFF

CDR3 length: 16
D gene: TRBD2
V gene: TRBV19
J gene: TRBJ2-1
clone size: few
CDR3 DNA: TGTGCCAGTAGTATCGGCGGGGGGAGTGGGTACAATGAGCAGTTCTTC
CDR3 protein: CASSIGGGSGYNEQFF

CDR3 length: 18
D gene: TRBD2
V gene: TRBV7-3
J gene: TRBJ2-1
clone size: NA
CDR3 DNA: TGTGCCAGCAGCGAGGAACGAGCGGGGGGGCCGGCCTACAATGAGCAGTTCTTC
CDR3 protein: CASSEERAGGPAYNEQFF

CDR3 length: 15
D gene: NA
V gene: TRBV27
J gene: TRBJ1-5
clone size: NA
CDR3 DNA: TGTGCCAGCAGTTCGCAGGGTTACAGCAATCAGCCCCAGCATTTT
CDR3 protein: CASSSQGYSNQPQHF

CDR3 length: 15
D gene: TRBD2
V gene: TRBV7-9
J gene: TRBJ2-1
clone size: NA
CDR3 DNA: TGTGCCAGCAGCTCCAGCGGGAGTGTCTACAATGAGCAGTTCTTC
CDR3 protein: CASSSSGSVYNEQFF

CDR3 length: 15
D gene: NA
V gene: TRBV6-4
J gene: TRBJ2-7
clone size: once
CDR3 DNA: TGTGCCAGCAGTGACGTCCAGGGTGCCTCCTACGAGCAGTACTTC
CDR3 protein: CASSDVQGASYEQYF

CDR3 length: 12
D gene: TRBD1
V gene: TRBV27
J gene: TRBJ2-7
clone size: NA
CDR3 DNA: TGTGCCAGCAGTTTCTTGGACAGGCCGGAAATCTTC
CDR3 protein: CASSFLDRPEIF

CDR3 length: 16
D gene: TRBD2
V gene: TRBV11-1
J gene: TRBJ2-1
clone size: NA
CDR3 DNA: TGTGCCAGCAGCTCCGTGGTACTAGCGGGAGGCAATGAGCAGTTCTTC
CDR3 protein: CASSSVVLAGGNEQFF

CDR3 length: 18
D gene: NA
V gene: TRBV30
J gene: TRBJ1-1
clone size: NA
CDR3 DNA: TGTGCCTGGAGTGTCGAGTTGGACATCCTTGACATGAACACTGAAGCTTTCTTT
CDR3 protein: CAWSVELDILDMNTEAFF

CDR3 length: 14
D gene: NA
V gene: TRBV7-9
J gene: TRBJ1-3
clone size: NA
CDR3 DNA: TGTGCCAGCAGCTTCGGGGGGTCTGGAAACACCATATATTTT
CDR3 protein: CASSFGGSGNTIYF

CDR3 length: 15
D gene: NA
V gene: TRBV5-1
J gene: TRBJ2-3
clone size: NA
CDR3 DNA: TGCGCCAGCAGCTTGGAAGACAGAGGACCAGATACGCAGTATTTT
CDR3 protein: CASSLEDRGPDTQYF

CDR3 length: 12
D gene: NA
V gene: TRBV29-1
J gene: TRBJ2-2
clone size: NA
CDR3 DNA: TGCAGCGTAGGGGACATTGCCGGGGAGCTGTTTTTT
CDR3 protein: CSVGDIAGELFF

CDR3 length: 15
D gene: NA
V gene: TRBV4-2
J gene: TRBJ1-1
clone size: NA
CDR3 DNA: TGTGCCAGCAGCCAAGAGTATGGAGAGAACACTGAAGCTTTCTTT
CDR3 protein: CASSQEYGENTEAFF

CDR3 length: 16
D gene: NA
V gene: TRBV5-1
J gene: TRBJ1-2
clone size: NA
CDR3 DNA: TGCGCCAGCAGCTTGGTGGGACGGAGGAGGGACTATGGCTACACCTTC
CDR3 protein: CASSLVGRRRDYGYTF

CDR3 length: 15
D gene: TRBD2
V gene: TRBV27
J gene: TRBJ2-1
clone size: NA
CDR3 DNA: TGTGCCAGCAGCTACGGGACTAGCGGATACAATGAGCAGTTCTTC
CDR3 protein: CASSYGTSGYNEQFF

CDR3 length: 13
D gene: NA
V gene: TRBV18
J gene: TRBJ2-7
clone size: NA
CDR3 DNA: TGTGCCAGTTCCCTCGGCCCATGGGACGAGCAGTACTTC
CDR3 protein: CASSLGPWDEQYF

CDR3 length: 14
D gene: TRBD1
V gene: TRBV29-1
J gene: TRBJ2-5
clone size: few
CDR3 DNA: TGCAGCGTTGCCGGGACAGGGGAGGGAGAGACCCAGTACTTC
CDR3 protein: CSVAGTGEGETQYF

CDR3 length: 18
D gene: TRBD2
V gene: TRBV6-4
J gene: TRBJ2-6
clone size: NA
CDR3 DNA: TGTGCCAGCAGTGACTCAACTAGCGGGAGCTCTGGGGCCAACGTCCTGACTTTC
CDR3 protein: CASSDSTSGSSGANVLTF

CDR3 length: 13
D gene: NA
V gene: TRBV25-1
J gene: TRBJ2-7
clone size: NA
CDR3 DNA: TGTGCCAGCAGTGAAGTGGGGGCCTACGAGCAGTACTTC
CDR3 protein: CASSEVGAYEQYF

CDR3 length: 14
D gene: NA
V gene: TRBV4-3
J gene: TRBJ1-4
clone size: NA
CDR3 DNA: TGCGCCAGCAGCCAAGAAGGGATTAATGAAAAACTGTTTTTT
CDR3 protein: CASSQEGINEKLFF

CDR3 length: 14
D gene: NA
V gene: TRBV7-6
J gene: TRBJ2-7
clone size: NA
CDR3 DNA: TGTGCCAGCAGCCCGGTGGCAGTCTCCTACGAGCAGTACTTC
CDR3 protein: CASSPVAVSYEQYF

CDR3 length: 15
D gene: TRBD2
V gene: TRBV6-1
J gene: TRBJ2-1
clone size: few
CDR3 DNA: TGTGCCAGCACCCATACTAGCGGCTCCTACAATGAGCAGTTCTTC
CDR3 protein: CASTHTSGSYNEQFF

CDR3 length: 14
D gene: TRBD2
V gene: TRBV19
J gene: TRBJ2-1
clone size: few
CDR3 DNA: TGTGCCAGTAGTATAGCGGGAGGGCCGAATGAGCAGTTCTTC
CDR3 protein: CASSIAGGPNEQFF

CDR3 length: 15
D gene: NA
V gene: TRBV10-3
J gene: TRBJ1-2
clone size: NA
CDR3 DNA: TGTGCCATCAGTGAGTCGACACCCAGGGACTATGGCTACACCTTC
CDR3 protein: CAISESTPRDYGYTF

CDR3 length: 21
D gene: TRBD2
V gene: TRBV5-1
J gene: TRBJ2-1
clone size: NA
CDR3 DNA: TGCGCCAGCAACCCGTCGGGGAGGGCCGTTGAAATTACTAACTCCTACAATGAGCAGTTCTTC
CDR3 protein: CASNPSGRAVEITNSYNEQFF

CDR3 length: 14
D gene: TRBD1
V gene: TRBV6-5
J gene: TRBJ2-7
clone size: NA
CDR3 DNA: TGTGCCAGCAGGTCCCGACACAGGGGCTACGAGCAGTACTTC
CDR3 protein: CASRSRHRGYEQYF

CDR3 length: 15
D gene: NA
V gene: TRBV5-5
J gene: TRBJ2-7
clone size: once
CDR3 DNA: TGTGCCAGCAGCTTGGATCGGCCCGCCTACTACGAGCAGTACTTC
CDR3 protein: CASSLDRPAYYEQYF

CDR3 length: 15
D gene: TRBD1
V gene: TRBV11-2
J gene: TRBJ1-5
clone size: few
CDR3 DNA: TGTGCCAGCAGCCCTGGGACAGGACCAAATCAGCCCCAGCATTTT
CDR3 protein: CASSPGTGPNQPQHF

CDR3 length: 15
D gene: NA
V gene: TRBV7-9
J gene: TRBJ1-1
clone size: few
CDR3 DNA: TGTGCCAGCAGCCCGGCGGGGCTGATGAACACTGAAGCTTTCTTT
CDR3 protein: CASSPAGLMNTEAFF

CDR3 length: 15
D gene: TRBD1
V gene: TRBV12-5
J gene: TRBJ2-3
clone size: once
CDR3 DNA: TGTGCTAGTGACCCGGGACAGTCTAGCACAGATACGCAGTATTTT
CDR3 protein: CASDPGQSSTDTQYF

CDR3 length: 15
D gene: NA
V gene: TRBV4-3
J gene: TRBJ1-2
clone size: NA
CDR3 DNA: TGCGCCAGCAGCCAAGATCCGGACAGCTTCTATGGCTACACCTTC
CDR3 protein: CASSQDPDSFYGYTF

CDR3 length: 13
D gene: TRBD2
V gene: TRBV2
J gene: TRBJ2-7
clone size: NA
CDR3 DNA: TGTGCCAGCCGAGGACTAGCGGGCTACGAGCAGTACTTC
CDR3 protein: CASRGLAGYEQYF

CDR3 length: 15
D gene: TRBD1
V gene: TRBV5-1
J gene: TRBJ1-4
clone size: NA
CDR3 DNA: TGCGCCAGCAGCGCCCGGACAGGTGAAAATGAAAAACTGTTTTTT
CDR3 protein: CASSARTGENEKLFF

CDR3 length: 15
D gene: NA
V gene: TRBV5-1
J gene: TRBJ1-5
clone size: once
CDR3 DNA: TGCGCCAGCAGCTTTATTCCCGGAGCGCATCAGCCCCAGCATTTT
CDR3 protein: CASSFIPGAHQPQHF

CDR3 length: 15
D gene: NA
V gene: TRBV6-1
J gene: TRBJ2-5
clone size: NA
CDR3 DNA: TGTGCCAGCAGCCGACTCGATATCCCCCAAGAGACCCAGTACTTC
CDR3 protein: CASSRLDIPQETQYF

CDR3 length: 15
D gene: TRBD1
V gene: TRBV9
J gene: TRBJ1-4
clone size: NA
CDR3 DNA: TGTGCCAGCAGCCCCAGGACAGGGGGCGGTGAAAAACTGTTTTTT
CDR3 protein: CASSPRTGGGEKLFF

CDR3 length: 14
D gene: TRBD1
V gene: TRBV28
J gene: TRBJ1-1
clone size: few
CDR3 DNA: TGTGCCAGCAGTGGAGACAGGGGATCCGCTGAAGCTTTCTTT
CDR3 protein: CASSGDRGSAEAFF

CDR3 length: 14
D gene: NA
V gene: TRBV6-5
J gene: TRBJ2-1
clone size: NA
CDR3 DNA: TGTGCCAGCAGTTACCGTAGCGGCGGCGATGAGCAGTTCTTC
CDR3 protein: CASSYRSGGDEQFF

CDR3 length: 15
D gene: NA
V gene: TRBV7-9
J gene: TRBJ1-2
clone size: NA
CDR3 DNA: TGTGCCAGCAGCTTAATCTTGGCAGAGAACTATGGCTACACCTTC
CDR3 protein: CASSLILAENYGYTF

CDR3 length: 14
D gene: TRBD2
V gene: TRBV13
J gene: TRBJ2-5
clone size: NA
CDR3 DNA: TGTGCCAGCAGCTTGACGGGACTACCAGAGACCCAGTACTTC
CDR3 protein: CASSLTGLPETQYF

CDR3 length: 15
D gene: NA
V gene: TRBV5-8
J gene: TRBJ2-1
clone size: once
CDR3 DNA: TGTGCCAGCAGCTTTGGGTCAGGCCCGTACAATGAGCAGTTCTTC
CDR3 protein: CASSFGSGPYNEQFF

CDR3 length: 15
D gene: TRBD2
V gene: TRBV2
J gene: TRBJ2-1
clone size: NA
CDR3 DNA: TGTGCCAGCGCCGGGACTAGCGGGGCATCCAATGAGCAGTTCTTC
CDR3 protein: CASAGTSGASNEQFF

CDR3 length: 12
D gene: NA
V gene: TRBV5-1
J gene: TRBJ1-1
clone size: NA
CDR3 DNA: TGCGCCAGCAGCTCCGACGGGCGCGGAGCTTTCTTT
CDR3 protein: CASSSDGRGAFF

CDR3 length: 15
D gene: NA
V gene: TRBV4-1
J gene: TRBJ1-5
clone size: few
CDR3 DNA: TGCGCCAGCAGCCAGGAAATGGCAAGCAATCAGCCCCAGCATTTT
CDR3 protein: CASSQEMASNQPQHF

CDR3 length: 13
D gene: NA
V gene: TRBV7-6
J gene: TRBJ2-7
clone size: NA
CDR3 DNA: TGTGCCAGCAGCTCCCCGGGAGAAGCCGAGCAGTACTTC
CDR3 protein: CASSSPGEAEQYF

CDR3 length: 13
D gene: NA
V gene: TRBV29-1
J gene: TRBJ1-1
clone size: NA
CDR3 DNA: TGCAGCGTCGAACAGGGTTCAGCTACTGAAGCTTTCTTT
CDR3 protein: CSVEQGSATEAFF

CDR3 length: 12
D gene: NA
V gene: TRBV27
J gene: TRBJ2-7
clone size: NA
CDR3 DNA: TGTGCCAGCAGGGGGGACTCCTACGAGCAGTACTTC
CDR3 protein: CASRGDSYEQYF